The clone carrying this T cell receptor beta chain was seen a handful of times. What it recognizes is unknown. These data are taken from a study of beta chain features in type 1 diabetes. Findings and limits, study-wide: Insertion counts at VDJ junctions were lower in type 1 diabetes patients, who also showed more deletions there. PCR may have favored shorter templates equally in patients and controls. The analysis here could not establish whether HLA type shapes TCRB rearrangement.

Sequenced material consisted of expressed TCRB transcripts (all of the isolated RNA was reverse transcribed). There were approximately 3.5 million reads on average in the naive, central memory and regulatory T cell samples. Assay: immunoSEQ multiplex PCR; the TCRdb copy retains only in-frame clones and omits some. The sample holds about 360,000 clones, around 13% seen once. This sequence was found in a young man in good health. The sequenced material came from naive CD4+ T cells from blood.

The CDR3 region has the DNA TGTGCCACCCGCGGGAGTTCGGCGTTCCTCATGGATACGCAGTATTTT. This gives the protein CATRGSSAFLMDTQYF. This chain links TRBV28 with TRBJ2-3; 7 bases match TRBD2. Germline values: CDR1 MDHEN, CDR2 SYDVKM. This CDR3 spans 16 amino acids. Trimming cost V 10 bases and J 6 bases; bases outside gene matches: 19.